This T cell receptor (beta chain) stems from a study of control samples from healthy donors and cancer patients. The repertoire was sequenced with immunoSEQ multiplex PCR; TCRdb's copy has only in-frame clones and lacks some. The data contain tens of thousands of clones, around 90% of them singletons. The V gene lost 6 bases and the J gene lost 5 bases, with 13 bases spanning the gap. The CDR3 length is 13 residues. The germline gives CDR1 MNHEY, CDR2 SVGAGI. The sequenced material came from PBMCs. This chain links TRBV6-5 with TRBJ1-2; D is undetermined. This TCR was sampled from a man aged 60 to 75 with colorectal cancer. The CDR3 loop reads CASSQEWVYGYTF. CDR3 bases: TGTGCCAGCAGCCAGGAATGGGTGTATGGCTACACCTTC.